The TCR beta chain described here comes from a study of T cells after yellow fever vaccination. There are many counts of this clonotype. TCRdb ran MiXCR on the 5' RACE reads and lists one entry per CDR3 protein. The sample yields about 150,000 distinct CDR3 sequences, just over 6.5% seen once. This CDR3 is 17 amino acids long. V lost 2 bases to trimming and J lost 6 bases, with 20 bases between them. Germline V gene lookup returns CDR1 MDHEN and CDR2 SYDVKM. The sequences come from CD4+ T cells sorted from PBMCs, collected 10 days after the yellow fever booster vaccination. This receptor was identified in a young man who received the YFV17D yellow fever vaccine. The chain recombines TRBV28 with TRBJ2-1; the D gene is possibly TRBD1 (6 bases). CDR3 DNA: TGTGCCAGCAGTTTAAGCATCAGGGACACCCGCTTCAATGAGCAGTTCTTC. Protein: CASSLSIRDTRFNEQFF.